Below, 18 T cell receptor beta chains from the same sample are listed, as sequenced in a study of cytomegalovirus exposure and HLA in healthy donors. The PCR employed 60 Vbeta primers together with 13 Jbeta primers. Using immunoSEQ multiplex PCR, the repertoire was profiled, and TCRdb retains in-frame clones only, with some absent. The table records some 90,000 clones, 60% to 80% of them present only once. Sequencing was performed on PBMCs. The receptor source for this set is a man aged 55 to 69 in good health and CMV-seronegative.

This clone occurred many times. This CDR3 reads CASSQGYTASLGGGQPQHF. In DNA, the CDR3 is TGCGCCAGCAGCCAAGGTTATACGGCCAGTCTCGGCGGTGGGCAGCCCCAGCATTTT. The V gene is TRBV4-1, the J gene TRBJ1-5; unclear D gene. The CDR3 consists of 19 residues. Per germline, CDR1 MGHRA and CDR2 YSYEKL. Trimming pared 1 base from V and 7 bases from J, leaving 26 bases between.

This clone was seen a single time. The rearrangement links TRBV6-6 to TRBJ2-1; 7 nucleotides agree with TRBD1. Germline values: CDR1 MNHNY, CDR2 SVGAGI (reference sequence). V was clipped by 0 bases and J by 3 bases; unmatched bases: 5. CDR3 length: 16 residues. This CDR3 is CASSYSMAGGYNEQFF. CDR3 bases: TGTGCCAGCAGTTACTCGATGGCAGGGGGCTACAATGAGCAGTTCTTC.

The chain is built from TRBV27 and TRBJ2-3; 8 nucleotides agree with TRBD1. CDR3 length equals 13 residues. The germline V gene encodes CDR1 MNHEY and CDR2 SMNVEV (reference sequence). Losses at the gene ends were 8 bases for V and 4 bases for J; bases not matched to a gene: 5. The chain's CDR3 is CASSGTGPDTQYF. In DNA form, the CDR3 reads TGTGCCAGCTCCGGGACAGGTCCAGATACGCAGTATTTT.

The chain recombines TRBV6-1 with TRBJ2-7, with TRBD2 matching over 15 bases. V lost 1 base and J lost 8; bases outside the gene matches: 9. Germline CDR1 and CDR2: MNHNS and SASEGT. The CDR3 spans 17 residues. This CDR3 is CASSEEGLAGGYPKQYF. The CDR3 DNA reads TGTGCCAGCAGTGAAGAGGGACTAGCGGGGGGCTATCCAAAGCAGTACTTC.

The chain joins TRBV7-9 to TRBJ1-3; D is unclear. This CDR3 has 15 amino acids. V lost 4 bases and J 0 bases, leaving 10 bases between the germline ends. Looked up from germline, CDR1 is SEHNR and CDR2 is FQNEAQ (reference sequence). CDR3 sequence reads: CASSSPRFSGNTIYF. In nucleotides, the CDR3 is TGTGCCAGCAGCTCCCCTCGTTTCTCTGGAAACACCATATATTTT. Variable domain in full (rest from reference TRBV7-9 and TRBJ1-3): DTGVSQNPRHKITKRGQNVTFRCDPISEHNRLYWYRQTLGQGPEFLTYFQNEAQLEKSRLLSDRFSAERPKGSFSTLEIQRTEQGDSAMYLCASSSPRFSGNTIYFGEGSWLTVV.

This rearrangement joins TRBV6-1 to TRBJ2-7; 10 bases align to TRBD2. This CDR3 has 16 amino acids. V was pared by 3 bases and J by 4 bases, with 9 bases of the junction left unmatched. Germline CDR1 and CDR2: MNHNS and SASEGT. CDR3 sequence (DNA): TGTGCCAGCAGTGATTGGAGAGCGGGAGGGCCATACGAGCAGTACTTC. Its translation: CASSDWRAGGPYEQYF.

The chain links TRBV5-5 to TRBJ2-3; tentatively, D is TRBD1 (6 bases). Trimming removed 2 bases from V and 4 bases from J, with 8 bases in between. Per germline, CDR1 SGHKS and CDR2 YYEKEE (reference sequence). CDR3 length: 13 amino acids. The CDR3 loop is CASSLQGPDTQYF. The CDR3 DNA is TGTGCCAGCAGCTTACAGGGTCCAGATACGCAGTATTTT.

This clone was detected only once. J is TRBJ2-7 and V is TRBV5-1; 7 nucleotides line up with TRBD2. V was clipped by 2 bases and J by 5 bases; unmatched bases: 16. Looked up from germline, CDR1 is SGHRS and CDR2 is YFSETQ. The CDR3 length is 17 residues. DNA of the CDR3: TGCGCCAGCAGCTTCCTAGGGGCGAGCGGGAACCGCGACGAGCAGTACTTC. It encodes CASSFLGASGNRDEQYF.

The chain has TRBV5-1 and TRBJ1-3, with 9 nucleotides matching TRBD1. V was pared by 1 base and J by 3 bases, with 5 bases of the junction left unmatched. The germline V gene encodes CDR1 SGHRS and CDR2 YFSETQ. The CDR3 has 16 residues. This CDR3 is CASSLRWTGDGNTIYF. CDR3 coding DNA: TGCGCCAGCAGCTTGCGCTGGACAGGGGATGGAAACACCATATATTTT. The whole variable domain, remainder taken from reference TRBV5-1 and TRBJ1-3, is KAGVTQTPRYLIKTRGQQVTLSCSPISGHRSVSWYQQTPGQGLQFLFEYFSETQRNKGNFPGRFSGRQFSNSRSEMNVSTLELGDSALYLCASSLRWTGDGNTIYFGEGSWLTVV.

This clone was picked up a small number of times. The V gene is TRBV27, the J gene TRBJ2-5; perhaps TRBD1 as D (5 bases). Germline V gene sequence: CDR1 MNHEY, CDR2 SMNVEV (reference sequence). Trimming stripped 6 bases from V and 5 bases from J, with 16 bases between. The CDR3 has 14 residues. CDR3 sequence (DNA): TGTGCCAGCAGCCAAGGGGCTGTGTGGGAGACCCAGTACTTC. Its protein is CASSQGAVWETQYF.

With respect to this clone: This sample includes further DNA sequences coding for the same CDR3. Here the CDR3 reads CASSLVASGPYNEQFF. DNA for the CDR3: TGCGCCAGCAGCTTGGTGGCTAGCGGACCTTACAATGAGCAGTTCTTC. The rearrangement links TRBV5-1 to TRBJ2-1, with 7 bases that match TRBD2. The CDR3 runs 16 residues. V shed 0 bases and J 4 bases; nucleotides not matched to a gene: 7. CDR1 and CDR2 from the germline V gene are SGHRS and YFSETQ.

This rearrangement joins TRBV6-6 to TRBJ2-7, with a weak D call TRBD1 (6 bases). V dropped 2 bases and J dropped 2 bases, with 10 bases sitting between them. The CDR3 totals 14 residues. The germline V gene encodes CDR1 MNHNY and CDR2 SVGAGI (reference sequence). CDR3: CASSYNRVAYEQYF. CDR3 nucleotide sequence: TGTGCCAGCAGTTACAACAGGGTGGCCTACGAGCAGTACTTC.

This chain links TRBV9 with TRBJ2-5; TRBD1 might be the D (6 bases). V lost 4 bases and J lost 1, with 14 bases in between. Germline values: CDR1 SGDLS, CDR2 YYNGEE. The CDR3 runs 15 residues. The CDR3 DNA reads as TGTGCCAGCAGCCTCTGGACAGCAATCCAAGAGACCCAGTACTTC. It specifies CASSLWTAIQETQYF.

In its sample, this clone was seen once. CDR3 in amino acids: CSVLGTGSTDTQYF. The CDR3 DNA follows: TGCAGCGTCCTCGGGACAGGTAGCACAGATACGCAGTATTTT. The chain employs TRBV29-1 and TRBJ2-3, with 8 bases aligning to TRBD1. This CDR3 spans 14 amino acids. The germline V gene has CDR1 SQVTM and CDR2 ANQGSEA. V was pared by 6 bases and J by 0 bases, with 5 bases of the junction left unmatched.

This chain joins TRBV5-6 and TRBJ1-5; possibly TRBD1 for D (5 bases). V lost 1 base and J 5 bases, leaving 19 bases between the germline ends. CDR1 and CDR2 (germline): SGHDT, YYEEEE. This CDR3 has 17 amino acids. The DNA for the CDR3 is TGTGCCAGCAGCTTGTTAATCGGGCAGGGCTCCGATCAGCCCCAGCATTTT. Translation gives CASSLLIGQGSDQPQHF.

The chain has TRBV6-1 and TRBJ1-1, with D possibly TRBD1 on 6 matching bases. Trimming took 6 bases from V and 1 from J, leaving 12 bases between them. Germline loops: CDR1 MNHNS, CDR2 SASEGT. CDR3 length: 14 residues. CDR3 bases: TGTGCCAGCAGAAGTGGGGGCGAGAACACTGAAGCTTTCTTT. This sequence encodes CASRSGGENTEAFF.

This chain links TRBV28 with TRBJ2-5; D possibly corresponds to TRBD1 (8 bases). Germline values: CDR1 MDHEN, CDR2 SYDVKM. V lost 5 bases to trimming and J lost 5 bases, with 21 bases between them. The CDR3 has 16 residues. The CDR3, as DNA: TGTGCCAGCAGTGCCCAAACAGGGGGGGGAGGGGAGACCCAGTACTTC. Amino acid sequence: CASSAQTGGGGETQYF.

The CDR3 here is CASSLEGHSYEQYF. CDR3 sequence (DNA): TGTGCCAGCAGCCTCGAGGGCCATTCCTACGAGCAGTACTTC. The V gene is TRBV5-5, the J gene TRBJ2-7; D might be TRBD2 (5 bases). The CDR3 sequence is 14 residues long. CDR1 is SGHKS and CDR2 is YYEKEE in the germline V gene (reference sequence). V dropped 4 bases and J dropped 1 base, with 12 bases sitting between them.